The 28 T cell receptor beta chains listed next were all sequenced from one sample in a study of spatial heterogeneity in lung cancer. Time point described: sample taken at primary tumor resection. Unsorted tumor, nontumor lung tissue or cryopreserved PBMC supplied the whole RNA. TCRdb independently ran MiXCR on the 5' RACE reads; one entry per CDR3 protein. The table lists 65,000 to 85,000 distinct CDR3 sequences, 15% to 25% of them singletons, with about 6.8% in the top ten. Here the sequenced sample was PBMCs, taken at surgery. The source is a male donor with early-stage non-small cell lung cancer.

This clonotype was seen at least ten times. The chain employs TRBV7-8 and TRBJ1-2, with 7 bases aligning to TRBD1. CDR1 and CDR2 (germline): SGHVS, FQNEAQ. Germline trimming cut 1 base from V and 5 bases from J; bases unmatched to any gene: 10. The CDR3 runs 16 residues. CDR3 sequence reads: CASSLGTGVPLYGYTF. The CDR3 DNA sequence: TGTGCCAGCAGCTTAGGGACAGGTGTCCCCCTTTATGGCTACACCTTC.

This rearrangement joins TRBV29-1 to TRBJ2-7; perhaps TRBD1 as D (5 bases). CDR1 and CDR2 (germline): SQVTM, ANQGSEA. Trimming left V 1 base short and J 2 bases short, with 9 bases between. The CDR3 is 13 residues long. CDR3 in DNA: TGCAGCGTTGAAGGGGGCCAGCCCTACGAGCAGTACTTC. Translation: CSVEGGQPYEQYF.

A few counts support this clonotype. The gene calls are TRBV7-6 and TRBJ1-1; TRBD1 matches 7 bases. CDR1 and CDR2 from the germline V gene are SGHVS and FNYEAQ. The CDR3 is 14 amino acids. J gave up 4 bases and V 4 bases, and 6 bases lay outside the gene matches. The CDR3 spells CASSYLTGTTEAFF. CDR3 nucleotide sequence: TGTGCCAGCAGCTACCTGACAGGGACCACTGAAGCTTTCTTT.

CDR3: CASSGTGTSGGAPDTQYF. The CDR3 nucleotides are TGTGCCAGCAGTGGAACCGGGACTAGCGGGGGGGCCCCAGATACGCAGTATTTT. This chain uses TRBV25-1 with TRBJ2-3; 16 positions match TRBD2. The V and J ends lost 4 bases and 4 bases, in that order; junction bases with no gene match: 8. The V gene's germline CDR1 is MGHDK and CDR2 SYGVNS. The CDR3 spans 18 residues.

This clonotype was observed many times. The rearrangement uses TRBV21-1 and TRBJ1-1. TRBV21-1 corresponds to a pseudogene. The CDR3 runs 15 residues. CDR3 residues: CASSKEGYMNTEAFF. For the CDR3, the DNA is TGTGCCAGCAGCAAAGAAGGATACATGAACACTGAAGCTTTCTTT.

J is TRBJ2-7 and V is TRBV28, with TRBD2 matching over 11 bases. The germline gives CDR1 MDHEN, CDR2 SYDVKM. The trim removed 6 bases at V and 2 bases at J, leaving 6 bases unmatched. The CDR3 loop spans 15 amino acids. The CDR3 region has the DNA TGTGCCAGCAGCTCGGGACTAGCGGACCCCTACGAGCAGTACTTC. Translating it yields CASSSGLADPYEQYF.

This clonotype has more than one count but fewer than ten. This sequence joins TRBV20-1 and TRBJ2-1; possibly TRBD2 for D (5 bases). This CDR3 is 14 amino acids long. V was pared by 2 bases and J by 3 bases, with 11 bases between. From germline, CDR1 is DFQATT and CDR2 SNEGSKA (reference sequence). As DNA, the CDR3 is TGCAGTGCTAGACTCGGGAACGGCTACAATGAGCAGTTCTTC. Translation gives CSARLGNGYNEQFF.

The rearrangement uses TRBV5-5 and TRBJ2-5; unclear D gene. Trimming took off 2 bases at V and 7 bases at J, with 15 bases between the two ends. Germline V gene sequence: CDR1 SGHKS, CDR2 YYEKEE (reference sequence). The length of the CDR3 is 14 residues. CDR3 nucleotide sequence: TGTGCCAGCAGCTTTATGACTGAACCGGGGACCCAGTACTTC. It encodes CASSFMTEPGTQYF.

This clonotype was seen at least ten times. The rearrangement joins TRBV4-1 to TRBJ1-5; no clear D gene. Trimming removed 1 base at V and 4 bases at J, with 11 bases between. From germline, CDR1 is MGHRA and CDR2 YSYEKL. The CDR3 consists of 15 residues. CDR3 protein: CASSQANSNNQPQHF. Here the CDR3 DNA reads TGCGCCAGCAGCCAAGCAAACAGCAATAATCAGCCCCAGCATTTT.

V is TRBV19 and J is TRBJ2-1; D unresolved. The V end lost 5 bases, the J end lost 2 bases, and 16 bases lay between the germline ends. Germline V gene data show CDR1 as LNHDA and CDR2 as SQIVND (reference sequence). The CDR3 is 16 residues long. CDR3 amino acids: CASSPQAESTYNEQFF. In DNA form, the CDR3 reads TGTGCCAGTAGTCCCCAGGCGGAGAGCACCTACAATGAGCAGTTCTTC.

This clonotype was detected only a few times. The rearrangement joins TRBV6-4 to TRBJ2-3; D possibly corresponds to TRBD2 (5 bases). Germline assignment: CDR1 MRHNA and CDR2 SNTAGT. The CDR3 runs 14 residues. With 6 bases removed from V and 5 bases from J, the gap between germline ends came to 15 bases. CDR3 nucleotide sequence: TGTGCCAGCAGCTATCGGGGTAACGGAGATACGCAGTATTTT. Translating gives CASSYRGNGDTQYF.

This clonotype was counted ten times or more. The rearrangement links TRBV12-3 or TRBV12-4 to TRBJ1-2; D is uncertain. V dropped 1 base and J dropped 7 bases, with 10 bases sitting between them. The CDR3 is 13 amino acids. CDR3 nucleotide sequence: TGTGCCAGCAGTTTAGTAGGTCGCGGTGGCTACACCTTC. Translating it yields CASSLVGRGGYTF.

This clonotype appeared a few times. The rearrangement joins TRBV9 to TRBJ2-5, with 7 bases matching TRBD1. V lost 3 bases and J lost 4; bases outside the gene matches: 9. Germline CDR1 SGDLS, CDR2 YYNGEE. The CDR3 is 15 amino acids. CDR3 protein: CASSAGQVGGETQYF. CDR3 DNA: TGTGCCAGCAGCGCCGGACAGGTTGGGGGAGAGACCCAGTACTTC.

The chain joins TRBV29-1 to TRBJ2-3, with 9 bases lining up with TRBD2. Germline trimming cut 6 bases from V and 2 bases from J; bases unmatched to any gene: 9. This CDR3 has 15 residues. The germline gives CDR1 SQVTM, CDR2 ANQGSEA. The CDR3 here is CSVMGLAIFTDTQYF. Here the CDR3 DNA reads TGCAGCGTGATGGGACTAGCTATCTTCACAGATACGCAGTATTTT.

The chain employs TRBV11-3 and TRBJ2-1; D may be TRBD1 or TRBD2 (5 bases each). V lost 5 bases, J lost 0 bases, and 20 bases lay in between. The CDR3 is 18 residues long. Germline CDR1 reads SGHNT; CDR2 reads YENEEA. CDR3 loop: CASSAGAASKSSYNEQFF. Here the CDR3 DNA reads TGTGCCAGCAGCGCCGGGGCAGCGTCTAAATCCTCCTACAATGAGCAGTTCTTC.

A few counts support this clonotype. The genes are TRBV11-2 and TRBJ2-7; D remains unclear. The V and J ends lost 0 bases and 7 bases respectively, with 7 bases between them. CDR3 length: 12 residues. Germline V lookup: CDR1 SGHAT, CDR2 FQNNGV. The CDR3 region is CASSLDWQEQYF. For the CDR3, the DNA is TGTGCCAGCAGCTTAGATTGGCAGGAGCAGTACTTC.

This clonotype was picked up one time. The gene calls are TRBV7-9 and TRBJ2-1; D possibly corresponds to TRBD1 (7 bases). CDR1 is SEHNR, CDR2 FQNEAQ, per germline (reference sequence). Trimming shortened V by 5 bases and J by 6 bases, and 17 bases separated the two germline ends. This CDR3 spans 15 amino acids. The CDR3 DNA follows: TGTGCCAGCAGCCAACAGGGGAGGTGGATCAATGAGCAGTTCTTC. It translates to CASSQQGRWINEQFF.

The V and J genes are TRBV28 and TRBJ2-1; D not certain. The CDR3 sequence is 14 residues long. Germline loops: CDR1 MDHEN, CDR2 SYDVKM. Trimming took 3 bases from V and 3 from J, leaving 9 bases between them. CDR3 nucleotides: TGTGCCAGCAGTTTCCCGGCTAACTACAATGAGCAGTTCTTC. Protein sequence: CASSFPANYNEQFF.

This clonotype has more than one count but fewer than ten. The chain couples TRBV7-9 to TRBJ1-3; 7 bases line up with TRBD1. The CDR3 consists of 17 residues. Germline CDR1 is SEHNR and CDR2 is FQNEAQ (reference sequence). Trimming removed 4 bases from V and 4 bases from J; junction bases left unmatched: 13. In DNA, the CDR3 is TGTGCCAGCAGCTATCCCACACAGGGGAAAGGAGGAAACACCATATATTTT. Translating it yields CASSYPTQGKGGNTIYF.

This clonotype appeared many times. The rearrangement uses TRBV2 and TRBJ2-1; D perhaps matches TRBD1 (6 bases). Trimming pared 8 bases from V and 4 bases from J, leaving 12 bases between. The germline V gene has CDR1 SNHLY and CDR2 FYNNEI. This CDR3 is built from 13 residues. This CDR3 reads CASHGTSYNEQFF. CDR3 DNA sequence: TGTGCCAGCCATGGGACATCTTACAATGAGCAGTTCTTC.

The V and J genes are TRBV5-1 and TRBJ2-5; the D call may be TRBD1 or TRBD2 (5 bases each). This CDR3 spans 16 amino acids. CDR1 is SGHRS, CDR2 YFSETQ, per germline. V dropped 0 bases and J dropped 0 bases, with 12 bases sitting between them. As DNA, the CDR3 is TGCGCCAGCAGCTTGGTCGGGGCACAGTACCAAGAGACCCAGTACTTC. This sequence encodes CASSLVGAQYQETQYF.

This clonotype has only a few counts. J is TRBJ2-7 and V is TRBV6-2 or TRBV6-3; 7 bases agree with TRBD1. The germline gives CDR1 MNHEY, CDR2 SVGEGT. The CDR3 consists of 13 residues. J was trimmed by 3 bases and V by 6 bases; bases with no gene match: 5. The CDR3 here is CASRSRDSYEQYF. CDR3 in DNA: TGTGCCAGCAGAAGCCGGGACAGCTACGAGCAGTACTTC.

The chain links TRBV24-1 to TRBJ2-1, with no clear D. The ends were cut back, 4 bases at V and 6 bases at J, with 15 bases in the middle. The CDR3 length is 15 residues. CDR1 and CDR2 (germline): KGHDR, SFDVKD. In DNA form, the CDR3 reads TGTGCCACCAGTGACGGTGGTTACGCCGGCAATGAGCAGTTCTTC. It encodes CATSDGGYAGNEQFF.

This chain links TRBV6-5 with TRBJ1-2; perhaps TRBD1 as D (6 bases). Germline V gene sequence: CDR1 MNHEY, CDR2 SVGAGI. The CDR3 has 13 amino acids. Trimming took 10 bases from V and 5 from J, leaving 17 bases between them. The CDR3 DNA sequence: TGTGCCACCCATCGGACAGCCCGGTATGGCTACACCTTC. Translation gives CATHRTARYGYTF.

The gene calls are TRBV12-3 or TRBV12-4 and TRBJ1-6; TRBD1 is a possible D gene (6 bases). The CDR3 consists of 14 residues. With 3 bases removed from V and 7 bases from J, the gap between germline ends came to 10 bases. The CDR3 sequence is CASSFGQGNSPLHF. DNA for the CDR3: TGTGCCAGCAGTTTCGGCCAGGGGAATTCACCCCTCCACTTT.

This CDR3 is CASSLVDDLAFF. The CDR3 coding sequence is TGTGCCAGCAGTTTAGTAGACGACCTGGCTTTCTTT. The chain joins TRBV12-3 or TRBV12-4 to TRBJ1-1; the D is unclear. Deletions cut 1 base from V and 11 bases from J, with 11 bases between. The CDR3 extends over 12 amino acids.

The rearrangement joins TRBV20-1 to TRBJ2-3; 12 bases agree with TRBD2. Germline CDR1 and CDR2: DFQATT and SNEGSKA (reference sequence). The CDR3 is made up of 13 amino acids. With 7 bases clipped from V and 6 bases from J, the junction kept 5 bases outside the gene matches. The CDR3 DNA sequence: TGCAGTGGCGGACTAGCGGGATGGGATACGCAGTATTTT. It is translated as CSGGLAGWDTQYF.

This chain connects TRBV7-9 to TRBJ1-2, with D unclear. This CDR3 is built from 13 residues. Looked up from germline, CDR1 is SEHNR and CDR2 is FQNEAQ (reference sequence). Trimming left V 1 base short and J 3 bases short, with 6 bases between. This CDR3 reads CASSLVGDYGYTF. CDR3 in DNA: TGTGCCAGCAGCTTAGTCGGGGACTATGGCTACACCTTC. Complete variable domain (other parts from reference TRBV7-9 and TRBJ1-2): DTGVSQNPRHKITKRGQNVTFRCDPISEHNRLYWYRQTLGQGPEFLTYFQNEAQLEKSRLLSDRFSAERPKGSFSTLEIQRTEQGDSAMYLCASSLVGDYGYTFGSGTRLTVV.